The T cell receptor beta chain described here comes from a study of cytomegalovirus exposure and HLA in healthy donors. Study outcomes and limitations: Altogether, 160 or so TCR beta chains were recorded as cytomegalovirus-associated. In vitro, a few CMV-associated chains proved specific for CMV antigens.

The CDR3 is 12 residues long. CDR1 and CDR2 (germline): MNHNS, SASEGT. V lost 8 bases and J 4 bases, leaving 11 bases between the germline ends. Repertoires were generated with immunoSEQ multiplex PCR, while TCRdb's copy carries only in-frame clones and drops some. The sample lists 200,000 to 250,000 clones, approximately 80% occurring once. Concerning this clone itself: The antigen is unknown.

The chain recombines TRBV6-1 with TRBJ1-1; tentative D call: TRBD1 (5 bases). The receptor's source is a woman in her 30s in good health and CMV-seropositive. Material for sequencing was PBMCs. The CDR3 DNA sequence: TGTGCCAGCCTTCAGGGTGGCACTGAAGCTTTCTTT. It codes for CASLQGGTEAFF.